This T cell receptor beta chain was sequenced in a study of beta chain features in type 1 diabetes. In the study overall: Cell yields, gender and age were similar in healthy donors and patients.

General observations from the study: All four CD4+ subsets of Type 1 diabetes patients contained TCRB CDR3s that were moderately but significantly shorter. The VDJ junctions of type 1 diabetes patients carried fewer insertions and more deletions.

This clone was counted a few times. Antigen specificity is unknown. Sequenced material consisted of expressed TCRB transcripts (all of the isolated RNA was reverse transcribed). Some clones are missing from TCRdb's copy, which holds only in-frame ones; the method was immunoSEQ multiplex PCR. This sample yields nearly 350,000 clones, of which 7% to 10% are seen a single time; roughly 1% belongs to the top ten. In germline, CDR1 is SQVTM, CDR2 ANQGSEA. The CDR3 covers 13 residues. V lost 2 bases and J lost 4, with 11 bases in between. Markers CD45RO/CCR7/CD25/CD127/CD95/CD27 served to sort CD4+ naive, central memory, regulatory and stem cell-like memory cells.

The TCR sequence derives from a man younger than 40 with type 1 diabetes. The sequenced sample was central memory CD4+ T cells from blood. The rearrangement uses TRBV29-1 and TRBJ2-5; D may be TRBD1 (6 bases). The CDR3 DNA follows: TGCAGCGTTGAAAGGACAGAAAGAGAGACCCAGTACTTC. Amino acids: CSVERTERETQYF.